This T cell receptor beta chain is drawn from a study of blood T cell repertoires in COVID-19. Study information: The United States, Italy and Spain supplied acute and convalescent COVID-19 samples. The analysed material was cDNA or gDNA that came from T cells, B-cell-depleted T cells, or PBMCs.

The V gene's germline CDR1 is GTSNPN and CDR2 SVGIG (reference sequence). The CDR3 consists of 14 residues. The V segment lost 7 bases and the J segment 9 bases; nucleotides outside the gene matches: 11. Original analysis: Researchers report that nucleated cell counts were estimated from reference gene primer amplification. Repertoires were generated with immunoSEQ multiplex PCR, while TCRdb's copy carries only in-frame clones and drops some. V, J and clone size are those of that table, while D and trimming were read from the DNA. The top ten hold more than 30% of the sample, which has 89,000 or so clones, 85% seen once. This clone occurred once.

The sample comprised peripheral blood. The chain links TRBV30 to TRBJ2-2, with 10 bases identical to TRBD2. The receptor was isolated from a man at least 80 years old with acute or convalescent COVID-19. The DNA of the CDR3 is TGTGCCTTCTCAACTAGCGGGAATCGTCGGGAGCTGTTTTTT. It encodes CAFSTSGNRRELFF.